The T cell receptor beta chain described here comes from a study of CD8+ T cells in alopecia areata. Documented treatment: oral pan-JAK inhibitor, 5-10 mg twice daily. Once RNA had been extracted, it was reverse transcribed into cDNA to act as the sequencing template. Profiling relied on immunoSEQ multiplex PCR, and the TCRdb table lists in-frame clones only, not all of them. The table lists more than 140,000 clones, about 86% of them singletons, with about 13% in the top ten. This clone was recorded once. CDR3 length equals 12 residues. V lost 4 bases, J lost 4 bases, and 9 bases lay in between. Germline CDR1 and CDR2: SGHRS and YFSETQ.

V is TRBV5-1 and J is TRBJ2-7, with D perhaps matching TRBD2 (6 bases). This receptor was taken from a human donor with alopecia areata. The input for sequencing was CD8+ T cells sorted from blood, taken at week 4, from a patient treated with tofacitinib. The CDR3 spells CASSPEGYEQYF. CDR3 nucleotides: TGCGCCAGCAGCCCGGAGGGGTACGAGCAGTACTTC.